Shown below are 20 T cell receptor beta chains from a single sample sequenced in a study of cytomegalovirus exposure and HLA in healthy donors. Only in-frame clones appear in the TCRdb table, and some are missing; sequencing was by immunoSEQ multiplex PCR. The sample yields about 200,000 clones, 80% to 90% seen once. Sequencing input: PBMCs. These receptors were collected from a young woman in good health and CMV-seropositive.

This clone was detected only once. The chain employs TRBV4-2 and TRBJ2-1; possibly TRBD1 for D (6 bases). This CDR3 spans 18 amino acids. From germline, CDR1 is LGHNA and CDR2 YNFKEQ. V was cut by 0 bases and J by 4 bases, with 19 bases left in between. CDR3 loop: CASSQDPNRVGGYNEQFF. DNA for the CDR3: TGTGCCAGCAGCCAAGACCCTAACAGGGTCGGAGGATACAATGAGCAGTTCTTC.

In DNA, the CDR3 is TGTGCCAGCTCACCACGCGGGGCTCTGACTGAAGCTTTCTTT. Its translation: CASSPRGALTEAFF. The chain recombines TRBV18 with TRBJ1-1; possible D gene TRBD1, 5 bases. Between the trimmed V and J ends, which lost 1 base and 5 bases, there was a span of 11 bases. CDR3 length: 14 residues. Germline V gene lookup returns CDR1 KGHSH and CDR2 LQKENI.

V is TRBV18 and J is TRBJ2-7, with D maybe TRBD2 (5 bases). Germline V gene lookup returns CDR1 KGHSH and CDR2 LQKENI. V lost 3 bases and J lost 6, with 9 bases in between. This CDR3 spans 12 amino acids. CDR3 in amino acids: CASSPRVGEQYF. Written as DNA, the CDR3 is TGTGCCAGCTCACCGAGGGTAGGCGAGCAGTACTTC. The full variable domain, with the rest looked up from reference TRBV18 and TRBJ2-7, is NAGVMQNPRHLVRRRGQEARLRCSPMKGHSHVYWYRQLPEEGLKFMVYLQKENIIDESGMPKERFSAEFPKEGPSILRIQQVVRGDSAAYFCASSPRVGEQYFGPGTRLTVT.

CDR3 sequence reads: CASSRTRRTGTDSNQPQHF. CDR3 DNA: TGTGCCAGTAGTAGGACCCGACGAACCGGGACAGATAGCAATCAGCCCCAGCATTTT. The genes are TRBV19 and TRBJ1-5; 7 bases match TRBD1. There are 19 residues in the CDR3. Trimming took 4 bases from V and 0 from J; bases not matched to a gene: 15. The germline CDR1 and CDR2 sequences are LNHDA and SQIVND (reference sequence).

Here the CDR3 DNA reads TGCGCCAGCAGCTTCCACAGGGACACCCACGAGCAGTACTTC. This translates into CASSFHRDTHEQYF. V gene TRBV5-1 combines with J gene TRBJ2-7; D perhaps matches TRBD1 (6 bases). Trimming shortened V by 2 bases and J by 5 bases, and 14 bases separated the two germline ends. Per germline, CDR1 SGHRS and CDR2 YFSETQ. This CDR3 comprises 14 residues.

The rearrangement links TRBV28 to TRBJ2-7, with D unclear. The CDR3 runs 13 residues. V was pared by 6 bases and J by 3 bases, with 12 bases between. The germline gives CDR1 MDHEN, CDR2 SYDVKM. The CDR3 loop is CASSPLSSYEQYF. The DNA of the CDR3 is TGTGCCAGCAGCCCGTTATCTAGCTACGAGCAGTACTTC.

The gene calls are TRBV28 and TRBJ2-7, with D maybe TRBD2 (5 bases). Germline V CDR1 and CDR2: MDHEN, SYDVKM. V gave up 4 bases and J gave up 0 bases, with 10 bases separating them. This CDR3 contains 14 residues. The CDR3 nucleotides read TGTGCCAGCAGTTGGACTGTTAACTCCTACGAGCAGTACTTC. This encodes CASSWTVNSYEQYF.

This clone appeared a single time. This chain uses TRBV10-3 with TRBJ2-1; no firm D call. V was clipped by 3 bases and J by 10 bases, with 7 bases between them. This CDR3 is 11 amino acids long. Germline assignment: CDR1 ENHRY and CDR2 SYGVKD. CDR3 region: CAISEVTEQFF. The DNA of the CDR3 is TGTGCCATCAGTGAAGTCACAGAGCAGTTCTTC.

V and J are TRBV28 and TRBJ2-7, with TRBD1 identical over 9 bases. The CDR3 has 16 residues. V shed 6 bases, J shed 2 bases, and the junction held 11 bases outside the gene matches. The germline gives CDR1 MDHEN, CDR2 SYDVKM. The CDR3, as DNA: TGTGCCAGCAGCTCTACCTCCGGGACAGGGACCTACGAGCAGTACTTC. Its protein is CASSSTSGTGTYEQYF.

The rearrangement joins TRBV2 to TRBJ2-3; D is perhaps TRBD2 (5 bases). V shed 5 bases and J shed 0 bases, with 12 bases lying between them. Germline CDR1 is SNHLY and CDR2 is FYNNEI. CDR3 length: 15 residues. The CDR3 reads CASSSLGVSTDTQYF. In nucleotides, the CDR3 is TGTGCCAGCAGTTCCCTCGGGGTCAGCACAGATACGCAGTATTTT.

This chain's CDR3 is CASSLTGGSSEQFF. CDR3 coding DNA: TGTGCCAGCAGCTTAACAGGGGGCTCAAGTGAGCAGTTCTTC. This rearrangement joins TRBV7-3 to TRBJ2-1; 7 bases are shared with TRBD1. CDR3 length equals 14 residues. CDR1 is SGHTA and CDR2 is FQGTGA in the germline V gene. V trimming: 0 bases; J trimming: 9 bases; junction bases outside the gene matches: 5.

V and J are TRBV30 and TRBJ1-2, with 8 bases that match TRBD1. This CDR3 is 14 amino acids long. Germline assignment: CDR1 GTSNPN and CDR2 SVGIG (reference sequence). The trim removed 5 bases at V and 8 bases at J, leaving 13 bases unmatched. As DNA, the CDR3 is TGTGCCTGGGATACCGGGACAGGCTTTAGGGGCTACACCTTC. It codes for CAWDTGTGFRGYTF.

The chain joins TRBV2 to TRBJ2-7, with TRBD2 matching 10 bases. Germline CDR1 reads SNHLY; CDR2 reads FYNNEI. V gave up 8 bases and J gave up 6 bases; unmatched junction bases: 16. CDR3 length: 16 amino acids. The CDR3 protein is CASWEGLAGEIGEQYF. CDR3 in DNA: TGTGCCAGCTGGGAGGGGCTAGCGGGAGAGATAGGCGAGCAGTACTTC.

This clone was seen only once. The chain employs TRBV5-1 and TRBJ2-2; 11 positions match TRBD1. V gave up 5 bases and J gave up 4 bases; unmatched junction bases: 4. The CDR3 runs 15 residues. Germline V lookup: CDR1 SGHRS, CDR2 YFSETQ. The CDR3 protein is CASSPGTGGTGELFF. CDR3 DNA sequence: TGCGCCAGCAGTCCCGGGACAGGGGGCACCGGGGAGCTGTTTTTT.

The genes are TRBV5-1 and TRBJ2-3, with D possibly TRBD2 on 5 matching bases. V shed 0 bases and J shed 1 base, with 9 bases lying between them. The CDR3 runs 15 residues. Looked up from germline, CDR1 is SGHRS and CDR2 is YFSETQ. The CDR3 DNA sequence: TGCGCCAGCAGCTTGGGCCCCGGGGGCACAGATACGCAGTATTTT. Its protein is CASSLGPGGTDTQYF.

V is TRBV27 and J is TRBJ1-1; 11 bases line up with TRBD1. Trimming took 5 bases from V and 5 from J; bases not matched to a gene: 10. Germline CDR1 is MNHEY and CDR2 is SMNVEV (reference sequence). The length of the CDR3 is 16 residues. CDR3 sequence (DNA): TGTGCCAGCAGTCCCCTAAGGACAGGGGGCTTGACTGAAGCTTTCTTT. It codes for CASSPLRTGGLTEAFF.

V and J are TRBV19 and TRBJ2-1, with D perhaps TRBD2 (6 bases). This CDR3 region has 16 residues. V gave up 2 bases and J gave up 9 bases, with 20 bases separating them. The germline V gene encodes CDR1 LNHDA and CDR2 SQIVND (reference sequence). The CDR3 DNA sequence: TGTGCCAGTAGTATAATTTTAGTCCCGGGAGTAGGTGAGCAGTTCTTC. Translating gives CASSIILVPGVGEQFF.

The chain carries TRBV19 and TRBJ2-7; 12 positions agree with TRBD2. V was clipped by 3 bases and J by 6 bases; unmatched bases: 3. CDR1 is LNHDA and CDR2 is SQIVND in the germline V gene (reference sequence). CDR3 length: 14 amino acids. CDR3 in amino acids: CASSIGLAGSEQYF. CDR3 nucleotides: TGTGCCAGTAGTATCGGACTAGCGGGATCCGAGCAGTACTTC.

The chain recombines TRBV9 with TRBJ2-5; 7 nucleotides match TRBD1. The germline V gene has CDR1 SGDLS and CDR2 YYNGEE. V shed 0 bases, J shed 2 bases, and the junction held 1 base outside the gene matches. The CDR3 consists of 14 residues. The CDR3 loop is CASSVGQGQETQYF. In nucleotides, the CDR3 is TGTGCCAGCAGCGTAGGACAGGGTCAAGAGACCCAGTACTTC.

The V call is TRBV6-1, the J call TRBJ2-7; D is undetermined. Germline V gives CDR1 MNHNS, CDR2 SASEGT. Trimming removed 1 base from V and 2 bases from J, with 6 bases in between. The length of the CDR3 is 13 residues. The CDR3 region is CASSEGPPYEQYF. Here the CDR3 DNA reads TGTGCCAGCAGTGAAGGGCCACCCTACGAGCAGTACTTC.